This T cell receptor beta chain was obtained from a study of memory CD4+ T cells and cytomegalovirus serostatus. Points on this clone: Its target is unknown.

Study-level points and caveats: Suggested: most of the CMV-linked TCR signature lies in CD4+ memory cells. Of 150 to 200 reported CMV TCRbeta sequences, some 70 were found in memory CD4+ repertoires.

Data came from immunoSEQ multiplex PCR; TCRdb stores just in-frame clones and leaves some out. The repertoire includes over 65,000 clones, around 82% of them detected once, and around 2.6% sits in the top ten. Single viable CD3+CD4+CD8-CD45RO+ cells were sorted as the memory CD4+ T cells. CD4+ T cells were isolated by positive magnetic selection. Looked up from germline, CDR1 is DFQATT and CDR2 is SNEGSKA (reference sequence). CDR3 length equals 11 residues. The sample comprised memory CD4+ T cells from blood. The chain is built from TRBV20-1 and TRBJ1-2, with D possibly being TRBD1 (5 bases). The receptor's source is an adult in good health and CMV-seropositive. The CDR3 sequence: CSARKQDGYTF. The CDR3 DNA sequence: TGCAGCGCCCGGAAACAGGATGGCTACACCTTC.